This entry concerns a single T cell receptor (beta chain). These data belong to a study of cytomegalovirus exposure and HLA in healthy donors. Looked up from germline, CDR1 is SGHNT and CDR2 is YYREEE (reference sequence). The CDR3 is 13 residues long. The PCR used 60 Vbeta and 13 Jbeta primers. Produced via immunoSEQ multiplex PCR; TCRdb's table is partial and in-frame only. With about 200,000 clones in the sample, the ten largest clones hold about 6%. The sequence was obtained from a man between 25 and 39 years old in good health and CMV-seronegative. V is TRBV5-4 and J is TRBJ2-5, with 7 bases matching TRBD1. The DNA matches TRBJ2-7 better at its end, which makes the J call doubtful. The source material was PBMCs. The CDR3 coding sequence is TGTGCCAGCAGCCGGGACAGATCCTACGAGCAGTACTTC. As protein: CASSRDRSYEQYF.